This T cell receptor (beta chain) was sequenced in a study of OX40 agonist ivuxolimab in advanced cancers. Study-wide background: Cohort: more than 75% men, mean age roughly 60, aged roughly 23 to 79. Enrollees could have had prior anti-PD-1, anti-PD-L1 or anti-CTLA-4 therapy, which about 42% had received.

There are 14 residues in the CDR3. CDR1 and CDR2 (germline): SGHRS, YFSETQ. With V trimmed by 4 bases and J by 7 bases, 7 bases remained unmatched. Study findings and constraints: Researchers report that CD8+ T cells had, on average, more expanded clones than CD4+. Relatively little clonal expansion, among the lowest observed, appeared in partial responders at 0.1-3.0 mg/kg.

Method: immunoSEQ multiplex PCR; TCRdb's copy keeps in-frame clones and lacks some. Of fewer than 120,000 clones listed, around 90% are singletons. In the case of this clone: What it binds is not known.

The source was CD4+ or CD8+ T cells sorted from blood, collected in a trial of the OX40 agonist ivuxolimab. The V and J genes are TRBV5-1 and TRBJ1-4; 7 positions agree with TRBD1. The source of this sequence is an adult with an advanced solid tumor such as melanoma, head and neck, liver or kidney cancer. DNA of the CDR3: TGCGCCAGCAGCACCCAGACAGGGACTGAAAAACTGTTTTTT. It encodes CASSTQTGTEKLFF.